The subject of this entry is one TCR beta chain. The antigen this receptor binds is unknown. No qualities accompany the bases; no much larger clone lies one base away. Clipping removes 4 bases from V and 0 bases from J, with 8 as the unmatched junction base count. CDR1 SGHRS and CDR2 YFSETQ were looked up in the germline V gene. CDR3 length: 17 amino acids, cysteine to phenylalanine. Only the CDR3 DNA is retained, 51 bases long and in frame from the first base. TCRbeta CDR3 regions were amplified from genomic DNA using the immunoSEQ Assay, a bias-controlled multiplex PCR. The study's own analysis went as follows. The number of nucleated cells in each sample was estimated by amplification of reference gene primers within the assay. To quantify the absolute abundance of each unique TCRbeta CDR3 rearrangement, sequence reads were collapsed and filtered. For each sample, productive Simpson clonality was calculated as the square root of Simpson's diversity index across productive rearrangements. The source is immuneACCESS, and TCRdb retained only in-frame sequences with V and J called. Part of the clones is not carried over; for the studies checked, unresolved V genes explain less than half of this, and the remainder is unexplained. D and trimming come from the DNA, and the V and J calls and clone size come from that table. This sample holds 170,000 or so clones; roughly 90% were observed only once. The ten largest make up 5.5% to 8.5% of the sample.

The sample belongs to a study of blood T cell repertoires in COVID-19 (dated by TCRdb to the early 2020s). Broadly, across the study: The collaborator samples originated in the United States, Italy and Spain and spanned the acute and convalescent phases of COVID-19. The repertoires were released in a freely available public database intended as a resource for research on the immune response to SARS-CoV-2. The prospective study material was composed of cDNA or gDNA derived from T cells, B-cell-depleted T cells, or PBMCs. Nearly every sample came with metadata listing a de-identified subject ID, COVID-19 status, age in years and sex. The samples were drawn from two sources: the first 160 participants of the ongoing ImmuneRACE study, and approximately 1,300 subjects contributed by 6 global collaborators. Deeply sampled blood TCRbeta repertoires from subjects exposed to, actively infected with, or recovered from COVID-19 were included in the dataset. Where HLA class I and class II types were available, the types were taken from metadata supplied by the sample provider, not from assay-based typing.

Participants in the prospective study were enrolled through a virtual design, were aged roughly 18 to 90 years, and lived in 24 United States geographic areas. In the prospective study, cohorts were assigned on the basis of participant-reported clinical history obtained from a screening survey and a study questionnaire. For ImmuneRACE Cohort 3, a participant was defined as recovered based on two consecutive negative NP/OP PCR tests, clearance by a healthcare professional, or resolution of symptoms. Mobile phlebotomists in the prospective study collected whole blood, serum and a nasopharyngeal or oropharyngeal swab from every participant. Over a roughly two-month period, participants in the prospective study had the option of providing additional blood draws and questionnaires. Blood samples from the prospective study were shipped frozen or at room temperature prior to DNA extraction. Here is what the overall study found, with its caveats: The amount of clinical and demographic metadata varied by source and participant and was provided uncurated.

Sequencing input: PBMCs or T cells enriched from blood (not recorded which). Rearrangement joined TRBV5-1 to TRBJ2-1, with TRBD2 matching 9 junction bases. This receptor was taken from a woman between 45 and 60 years old who had recovered from COVID-19. The CDR3 in this case is CASSARLAASSYNEQFF. The nucleotide sequence is given as TGCGCCAGCAGCGCCCGACTAGCGGCGAGCTCCTACAATGAGCAGTTCTTC.